This T cell receptor beta chain was retrieved from a study of shared clonotypes between healthy human individuals. On the study more broadly: Per donor, CD8 memory used one plate, CD8 naive used two, CD4 memory used three and CD4 naive used three. Overall study results and limits: It was observed that approximately 5% of naive CD4 clonotypes were shared across several donors.

The CDR3 covers 15 residues. V lost 2 bases, J lost 6 bases, and 7 bases stayed unmatched. Germline V gene sequence: CDR1 PRHDT, CDR2 FYEKMQ (reference sequence). The protocol was immunoSEQ multiplex PCR, while the TCRdb copy is restricted to in-frame clones and leaves out a portion. This table has 550,000 to 850,000 clones, 74% appearing once. A split of CD4+ cells into CD45RA+ naive and CD45RA-negative memory subsets was performed. Details on this clone: Antigen: not known.

The source is a woman between 25 and 40 years old in good health. Sample: memory CD4+ T cells sorted from blood. Subset reported: CD45RA-negative fraction. The rearrangement links TRBV13 to TRBJ2-1, with TRBD1 matching over 7 bases. DNA of the CDR3: TGTGCCAGCAGCTTATCACAGGGGCCCACCAATGAGCAGTTCTTC. Translating gives CASSLSQGPTNEQFF.